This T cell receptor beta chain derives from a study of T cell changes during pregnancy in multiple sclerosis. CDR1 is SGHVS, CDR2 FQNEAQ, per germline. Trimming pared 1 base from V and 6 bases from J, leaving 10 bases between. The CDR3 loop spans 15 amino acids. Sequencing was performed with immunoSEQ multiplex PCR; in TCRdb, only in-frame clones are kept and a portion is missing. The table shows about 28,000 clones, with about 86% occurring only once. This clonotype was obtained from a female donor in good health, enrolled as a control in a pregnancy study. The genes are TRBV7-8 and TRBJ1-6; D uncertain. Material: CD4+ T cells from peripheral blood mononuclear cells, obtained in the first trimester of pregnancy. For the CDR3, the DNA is TGTGCCAGCAGCTTAGGGGCCCCGCCTAATTCACCCCTCCACTTT. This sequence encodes CASSLGAPPNSPLHF.